These T cell receptor beta chains were read from a single sample in a study of T-cell memory formation after mild COVID-19. TCRdb reprocessed the 5' RACE reads via MiXCR and lists one record per CDR3 protein. The data hold about 360,000 distinct CDR3 sequences, with 13% observed a single time. Source material: PBMCs or a T cell subset sorted from them (not recorded which). All receptors come from a man between 18 and 29 years old who had mild COVID-19 (a few samples of this study predate the infection). Cell type and time point are not known. Both conserved end residues are part of each CDR3. A D gene is named only where the DNA matches it firmly. Size is stated for part of the rows, as once, few or many counts, or as a class when the clone is expanded.

V	size	D	J	DNA	CDR3
TRBV10-3	NA	NA	TRBJ2-1	TGTGCCATCAGTGGCGGGGGCGGGCGTCGGGAGCAGTTCTTC	CAISGGGGRREQFF
TRBV28	NA	NA	TRBJ1-4	TGTGCCAGCAGTCGACTGGAGGGGTTGAACGAAAAACTGTTTTTT	CASSRLEGLNEKLFF
TRBV4-1	few	NA	TRBJ2-5	TGCGCCAGCAGTAGGGGGGGAGTTTGGGAGACCCAGTACTTC	CASSRGGVWETQYF
TRBV7-2	few	NA	TRBJ1-1	TGTGCCAGCAGCTTATGGTCCTCCAACACTGAAGCTTTCTTT	CASSLWSSNTEAFF
TRBV11-2	few	NA	TRBJ1-2	TGTGCCAGCAGCTTAGACCCCACAGGGTCGAACTATGGCTACACCTTC	CASSLDPTGSNYGYTF
TRBV7-2	few	TRBD2	TRBJ2-3	TGTGCCAGCAGCCCATTCCGGGGGGGCGTTAGCCAAGATACGCAGTATTTT	CASSPFRGGVSQDTQYF
TRBV4-2	few	NA	TRBJ1-1	TGTGCCAGCAGCCAAGATCGGGCTTACACTGAAGCTTTCTTT	CASSQDRAYTEAFF
TRBV7-6	NA	NA	TRBJ1-6	TGTGCCAGCAGCTTAGAGGCAGGCCCCCGGGGCAATTCACCCCTCCACTTT	CASSLEAGPRGNSPLHF
TRBV7-2	NA	NA	TRBJ2-1	TGTGCCAGCAGCTCTAATAGTAACTCCTACAATGAGCAGTTCTTC	CASSSNSNSYNEQFF
TRBV12-3/TRBV12-4	NA	NA	TRBJ2-7	TGTGCCAGCAGCTTAGCGGACTCCTACGAGCAGTACTTC	CASSLADSYEQYF
TRBV9	few	NA	TRBJ2-2	TGTGCCAGCAGCGTAGGGGGGGCGAACACCGGGGAGCTGTTTTTT	CASSVGGANTGELFF
TRBV19	NA	NA	TRBJ2-3	TGTGCCGCTAGCCGTGCGACCGACACAGATACGCAGTATTTT	CAASRATDTDTQYF
TRBV7-9	few	NA	TRBJ1-1	TGTGCCATCAGCTTCGGGACTGAAGCTTTCTTT	CAISFGTEAFF
TRBV19	few	NA	TRBJ2-4	TGTGCCAGTAGGCGGATGAGGGGTGATGGAAACATTCAGTACTTC	CASRRMRGDGNIQYF
TRBV7-2	NA	NA	TRBJ1-2	TGTGCCAGCACATACCCGGGGGGCGGAGGCTACACCTTC	CASTYPGGGGYTF
TRBV6-1	NA	NA	TRBJ2-1	TGTGCCAGCAGTGATTTGTTGGACGGCCCCAATGAGCAGTTCTTC	CASSDLLDGPNEQFF
TRBV4-1	many	NA	TRBJ1-1	TGCGCCAGCAGCCAAGCCTGGGACATTTGGGACACTGAAGCTTTCTTT	CASSQAWDIWDTEAFF
TRBV11-2	few	TRBD1	TRBJ2-3	TGTGCCAGCAGCCTCGGGGGGACAGGGAATACAGATACGCAGTATTTT	CASSLGGTGNTDTQYF
TRBV7-2	few	NA	TRBJ2-1	TGTGCCAGCAGCTTTACTGTCTATGAGCAGTTCTTC	CASSFTVYEQFF
TRBV24-1	few	TRBD1	TRBJ1-1	TGTGCCACCAGGAAGACAGGGGGCACCGAAGCTTTCTTT	CATRKTGGTEAFF
TRBV5-1	few	NA	TRBJ1-2	TGCGCCAGCAGCTTGTCAACAGCGGGGTATGGCTACACCTTC	CASSLSTAGYGYTF
TRBV12-3/TRBV12-4	many	NA	TRBJ1-2	TGTGCCAGCAGTCCGAGCCCGGGACTCCTCCTATATGGCTACACCTTC	CASSPSPGLLLYGYTF
TRBV10-3	NA	NA	TRBJ2-2	TGTGCCACCGCCGGGACACCAAACACCGGGGAGCTGTTTTTT	CATAGTPNTGELFF
TRBV28	NA	NA	TRBJ2-5	TGTGCCAGCAGTCCGCCCCCGGGGCTAAAAGAGACCCAGTACTTC	CASSPPPGLKETQYF
TRBV11-2	NA	NA	TRBJ2-1	TGTGCCAGCAGCTTAGATCGGGCTAGTGGCAATGAGCAGTTCTTC	CASSLDRASGNEQFF
TRBV11-2	NA	NA	TRBJ1-2	TGTGCCAGCGGAAAGGGCAGGAGCTACTATGGCTACACCTTC	CASGKGRSYYGYTF
TRBV29-1	NA	NA	TRBJ2-2	TGCAGCGTTGAAGATCCGGGTTGGGGGGAGCTGTTTTTT	CSVEDPGWGELFF
TRBV27	NA	NA	TRBJ2-6	TGTGCCAGCAGTCCCTGGACAAGTCTCCTCTCTGGGGCCAACGTCCTGACTTTC	CASSPWTSLLSGANVLTF
TRBV29-1	many	TRBD2	TRBJ2-1	TGCAGCGTTGGGGGACTAGCGGGGTTCGCCCTCCACAATGAGCAGTTCTTC	CSVGGLAGFALHNEQFF
TRBV5-1	NA	NA	TRBJ2-3	TGCGCCAGCAGCTTCTCCCCAGGCAGCACAGATACGCAGTATTTT	CASSFSPGSTDTQYF
TRBV20-1	NA	NA	TRBJ2-7	TGCAGTGCTAAAACGGACTTAGCCTACGAGCAGTACTTC	CSAKTDLAYEQYF
TRBV27	few	TRBD2	TRBJ2-1	TGTGCCAGCAGAAGACTAGCGGGGTACAATGAGCAGTTCTTC	CASRRLAGYNEQFF